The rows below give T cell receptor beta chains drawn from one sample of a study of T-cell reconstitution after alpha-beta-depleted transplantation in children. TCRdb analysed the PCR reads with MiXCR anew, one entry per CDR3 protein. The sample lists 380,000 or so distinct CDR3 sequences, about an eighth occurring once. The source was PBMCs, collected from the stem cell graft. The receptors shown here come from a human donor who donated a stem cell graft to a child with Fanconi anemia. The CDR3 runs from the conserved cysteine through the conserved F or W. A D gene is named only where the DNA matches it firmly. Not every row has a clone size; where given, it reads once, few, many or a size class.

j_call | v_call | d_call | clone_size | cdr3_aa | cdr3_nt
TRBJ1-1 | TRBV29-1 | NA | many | CSVSRAMNTEAFF | TGCAGCGTTTCCAGGGCCATGAACACTGAAGCTTTCTTT
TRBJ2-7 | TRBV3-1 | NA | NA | CASSLLPQIYEQYF | TGTGCCAGCAGCCTCCTCCCCCAAATCTACGAGCAGTACTTC
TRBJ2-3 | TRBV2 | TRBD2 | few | CASGGSSGGPGDTQYF | TGTGCCAGTGGCGGATCTAGCGGGGGGCCGGGAGATACGCAGTATTTT
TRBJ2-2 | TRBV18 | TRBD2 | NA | CASSQERERGWNTGELFF | TGTGCCAGCTCCCAAGAGAGGGAGCGGGGCTGGAACACCGGGGAGCTGTTTTTT
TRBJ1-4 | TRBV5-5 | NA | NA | CASSLNLAGANEKLFF | TGTGCCAGCAGCTTGAATCTGGCCGGGGCTAATGAAAAACTGTTTTTT
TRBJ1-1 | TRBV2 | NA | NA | CASSSQAGVTEAFF | TGTGCCAGCAGTTCGCAAGCGGGGGTCACTGAAGCTTTCTTT
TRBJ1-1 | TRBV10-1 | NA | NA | CASSAARGMVNTEAFF | TGCGCCAGCAGTGCTGCCCGGGGGATGGTGAACACTGAAGCTTTCTTT
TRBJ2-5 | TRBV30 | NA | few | CAWSDGTRPNF | TGTGCCTGGAGTGATGGGACTCGTCCTAACTTC
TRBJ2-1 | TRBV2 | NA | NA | CASSVPQSSYNEQFF | TGTGCCAGCAGTGTCCCGCAGAGCTCCTACAATGAGCAGTTCTTC
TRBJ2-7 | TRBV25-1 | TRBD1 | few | CASSESKKDRVHEQYF | TGTGCCAGCAGTGAATCTAAAAAGGACAGGGTCCACGAGCAGTACTTC
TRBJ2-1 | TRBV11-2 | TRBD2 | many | CASSLGYSGGASSYNEQFF | TGTGCCAGCAGCTTAGGGTATAGCGGGGGGGCGAGCTCCTACAATGAGCAGTTCTTC
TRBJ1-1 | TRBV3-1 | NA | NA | CASSQTQANTEAFF | TGTGCCAGCAGCCAAACACAGGCGAACACTGAAGCTTTCTTT
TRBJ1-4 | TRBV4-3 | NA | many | CASSQEEGLRGAEKLFF | TGCGCCAGCAGCCAAGAGGAGGGCCTTCGGGGCGCGGAAAAACTGTTTTTT
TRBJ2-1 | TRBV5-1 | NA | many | CASSFPIGDNEQFF | TGCGCCAGCAGCTTCCCAATAGGGGACAATGAGCAGTTCTTC
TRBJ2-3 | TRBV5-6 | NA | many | CASSFDILTDTQYF | TGTGCCAGCAGCTTTGACATACTCACAGATACGCAGTATTTT
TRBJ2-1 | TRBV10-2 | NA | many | CASRLGTDSYNEQFF | TGCGCCAGCAGGCTAGGAACAGACTCCTACAATGAGCAGTTCTTC
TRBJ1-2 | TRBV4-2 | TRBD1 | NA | CASSQELQGNYGYTF | TGTGCCAGCAGCCAAGAACTACAGGGGAACTATGGCTACACCTTC
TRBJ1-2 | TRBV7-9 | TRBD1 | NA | CASSGQGTFGVNGYTF | TGTGCCAGCAGCGGACAGGGGACGTTCGGAGTTAATGGCTACACCTTC
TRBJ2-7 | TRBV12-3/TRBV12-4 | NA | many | CASSLRLASDEQYF | TGTGCCAGCAGTTTACGCCTAGCGAGCGACGAGCAGTACTTC
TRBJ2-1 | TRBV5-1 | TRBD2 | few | CASSSPNGGGTEQFF | TGCGCCAGCAGCTCCCCAAACGGGGGGGGAACTGAGCAGTTCTTC
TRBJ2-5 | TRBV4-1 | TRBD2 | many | CASSQGWRGGGETQYF | TGCGCCAGCAGCCAAGGTTGGCGCGGCGGGGGTGAGACCCAGTACTTC
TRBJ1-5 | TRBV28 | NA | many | CASSTMTQPQHF | TGTGCCAGCAGTACTATGACTCAGCCCCAGCATTTT
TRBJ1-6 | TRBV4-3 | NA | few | CASSQSQGSYNSPLHF | TGCGCCAGCAGCCAGAGCCAGGGCTCCTATAATTCACCCCTCCACTTT
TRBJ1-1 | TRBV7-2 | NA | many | CASSLGGHTEAFF | TGTGCCAGCAGCTTAGGCGGTCACACTGAAGCTTTCTTT
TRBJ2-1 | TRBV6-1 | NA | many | CASSEFSRDDYNEQFF | TGTGCCAGCAGTGAATTTAGCAGGGACGACTACAATGAGCAGTTCTTC
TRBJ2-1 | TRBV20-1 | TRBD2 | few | CSASLAGGHLQGYNEQFF | TGCAGTGCTTCACTAGCGGGGGGTCACCTTCAGGGGTACAATGAGCAGTTCTTC
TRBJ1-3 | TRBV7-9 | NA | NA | CASSFQRSNTIYF | TGTGCCAGCAGCTTCCAGAGGTCGAACACCATATATTTT
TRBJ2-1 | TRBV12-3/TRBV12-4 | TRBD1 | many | CASLRDRSYNEQFF | TGTGCCAGCCTCCGGGACAGATCCTACAATGAGCAGTTCTTC
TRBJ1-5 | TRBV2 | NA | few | CASTTGPYQPQHF | TGTGCCAGCACCACAGGACCTTATCAGCCCCAGCATTTT
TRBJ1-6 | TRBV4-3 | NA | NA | CASSHDPGRSYNSPLHF | TGCGCCAGCAGCCATGACCCGGGACGCTCCTATAATTCACCCCTCCACTTT
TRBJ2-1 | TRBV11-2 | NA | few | CASSLTDTYNEQFF | TGTGCCAGCAGCTTAACTGATACCTACAATGAGCAGTTCTTC
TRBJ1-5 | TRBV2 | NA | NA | CAFSFHDQPQHF | TGTGCCTTCAGTTTTCACGATCAGCCCCAGCATTTT
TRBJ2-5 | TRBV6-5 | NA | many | CASTTPGEETQYF | TGTGCCAGCACCACGCCAGGGGAAGAGACCCAGTACTTC
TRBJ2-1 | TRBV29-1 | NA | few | CSVDPTPQGEQFF | TGCAGCGTCGACCCGACTCCTCAGGGTGAGCAGTTCTTC
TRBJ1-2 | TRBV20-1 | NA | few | CSARDRTTYGYTF | TGCAGTGCTAGAGATAGGACGACTTATGGCTACACCTTC
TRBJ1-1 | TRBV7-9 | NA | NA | CASSFMGNTEAFF | TGTGCCAGCAGCTTCATGGGGAACACTGAAGCTTTCTTT
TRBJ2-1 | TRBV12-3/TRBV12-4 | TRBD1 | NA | CASSSWTGFRNEQFF | TGTGCCAGCAGTTCGTGGACAGGGTTTAGGAATGAGCAGTTCTTC
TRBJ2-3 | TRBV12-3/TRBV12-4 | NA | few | CASSPQIVDTQYF | TGTGCCAGCAGTCCTCAGATTGTAGATACGCAGTATTTT
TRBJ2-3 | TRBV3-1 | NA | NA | CATSQDPPSYTSDTQYF | TGTGCCACCAGCCAAGATCCCCCCAGCTATACCTCAGATACGCAGTATTTT
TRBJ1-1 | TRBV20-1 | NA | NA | CSARDPFTEAFF | TGCAGTGCTAGAGATCCGTTCACTGAAGCTTTCTTT
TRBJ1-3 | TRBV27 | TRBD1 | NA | CASSLTGDLSSGNTIYF | TGTGCCAGCAGTTTAACAGGGGACCTCAGCTCTGGAAACACCATATATTTT
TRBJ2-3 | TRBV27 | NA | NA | CATGPPSPDTQYF | TGTGCCACCGGACCCCCCTCACCGGATACGCAGTATTTT
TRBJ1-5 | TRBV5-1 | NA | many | CASSFSGEQPQHF | TGCGCCAGCAGTTTCTCAGGGGAACAGCCCCAGCATTTT
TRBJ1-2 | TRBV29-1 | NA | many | CSAEAGKGYTF | TGCAGCGCCGAAGCAGGGAAGGGCTACACCTTC
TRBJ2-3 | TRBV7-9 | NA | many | CASTLADTQYF | TGTGCCAGCACCTTGGCAGATACGCAGTATTTT
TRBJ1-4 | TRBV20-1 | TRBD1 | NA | CSAHRGPNEKLFF | TGCAGTGCTCACAGGGGGCCTAATGAAAAACTGTTTTTT
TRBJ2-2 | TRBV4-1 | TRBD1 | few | CASSLNGFGQEDTGELFF | TGCGCCAGCAGCTTAAACGGGTTTGGACAGGAAGACACCGGGGAGCTGTTTTTT
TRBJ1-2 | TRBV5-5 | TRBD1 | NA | CASSGGQGNGYTF | TGTGCCAGCAGCGGGGGACAGGGAAATGGCTACACCTTC
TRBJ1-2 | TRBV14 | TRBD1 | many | CASSPTGLDGYTF | TGTGCCAGCAGCCCGACAGGGCTTGATGGCTACACCTTC
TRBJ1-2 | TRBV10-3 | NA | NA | CAISESSGIDGYTF | TGTGCCATCAGTGAGTCATCAGGGATAGATGGCTACACCTTC
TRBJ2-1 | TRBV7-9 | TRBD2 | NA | CASRHWGGGVNEQFF | TGTGCCAGCAGACATTGGGGCGGGGGGGTCAATGAGCAGTTCTTC
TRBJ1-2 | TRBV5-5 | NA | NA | CASSLDHGRPYGYTF | TGTGCCAGCAGCTTGGACCACGGTAGACCGTATGGCTACACCTTC